The entry below describes one T cell receptor beta chain. Its antigen is currently unknown. CDR3 length equals 15 residues. CDR1 SGHTA and CDR2 FQGNSA come from the germline V gene. The V and J ends lost 4 bases and 5 bases, in that order; junction bases with no gene match: 7. The PCR made use of 60 Vbeta and 13 Jbeta primers. The table came from immunoSEQ multiplex PCR; TCRdb's copy has only in-frame clones and leaves some out. The data show 150,000 to 200,000 clones, around three quarters seen once. The entry originates in a study of cytomegalovirus exposure and HLA in healthy donors. Overall study findings and caveats: Earlier findings revealed that most TCR beta V segments proved productive either about 90% or about 30% of the time. Of the V segments, some could not be distinguished, including TRBV6-2 and TRBV6-3, and were excluded. As confirmed in vitro, a few CMV-associated chains were specific for CMV antigens. The authors reported that TCR beta sequences could predict HLA-A and HLA-B alleles. These predictions were accurate for most subjects in the first cohort.

The receptor was isolated from a middle-aged man in good health and CMV-seronegative. The sequencing input was PBMCs. The gene calls are TRBV7-2 and TRBJ2-2; 7 bases agree with TRBD2. The CDR3 is CASSYKGRETGELFF. The DNA for the CDR3 is TGTGCCAGCAGCTACAAAGGGAGGGAGACCGGGGAGCTGTTTTTT.